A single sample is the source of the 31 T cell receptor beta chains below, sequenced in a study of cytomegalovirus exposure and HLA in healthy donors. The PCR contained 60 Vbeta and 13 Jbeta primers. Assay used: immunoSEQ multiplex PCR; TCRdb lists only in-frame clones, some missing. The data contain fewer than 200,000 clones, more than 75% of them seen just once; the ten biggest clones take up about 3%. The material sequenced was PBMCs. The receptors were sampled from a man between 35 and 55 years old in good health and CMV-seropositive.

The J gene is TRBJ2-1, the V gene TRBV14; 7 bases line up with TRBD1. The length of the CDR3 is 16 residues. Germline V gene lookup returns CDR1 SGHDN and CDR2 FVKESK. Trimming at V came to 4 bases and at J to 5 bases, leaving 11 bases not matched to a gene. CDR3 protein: CASSRSTGKGDNEQFF. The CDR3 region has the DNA TGTGCCAGCAGCCGGTCGACAGGGAAAGGGGACAATGAGCAGTTCTTC.

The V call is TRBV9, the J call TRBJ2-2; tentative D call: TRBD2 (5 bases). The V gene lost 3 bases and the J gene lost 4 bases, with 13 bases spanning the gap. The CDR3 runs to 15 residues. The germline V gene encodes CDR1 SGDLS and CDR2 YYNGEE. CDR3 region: CASSALLESTGELFF. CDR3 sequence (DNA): TGTGCCAGCAGCGCCTTACTAGAGAGCACCGGGGAGCTGTTTTTT.

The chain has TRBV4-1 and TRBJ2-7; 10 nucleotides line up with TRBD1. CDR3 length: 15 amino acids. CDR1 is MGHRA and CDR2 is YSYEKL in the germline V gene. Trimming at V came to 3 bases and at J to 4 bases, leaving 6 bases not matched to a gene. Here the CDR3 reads CASSQPGTGVYEQYF. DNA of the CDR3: TGCGCCAGCAGCCAGCCCGGGACAGGGGTTTACGAGCAGTACTTC.

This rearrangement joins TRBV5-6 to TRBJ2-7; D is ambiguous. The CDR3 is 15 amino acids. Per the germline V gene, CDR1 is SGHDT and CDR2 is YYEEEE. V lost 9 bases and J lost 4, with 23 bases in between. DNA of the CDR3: TGTGCCATTTTTTTCAAGCAGAAGGCGGCATACGAGCAGTACTTC. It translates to CAIFFKQKAAYEQYF. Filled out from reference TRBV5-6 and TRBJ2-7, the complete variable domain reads DAGVTQSPTHLIKTRGQQVTLRCSPKSGHDTVSWYQQALGQGPQFIFQYYEEEERQRGNFPDRFSGHQFPNYSSELNVNALLLGDSALYLCAIFFKQKAAYEQYFGPGTRLTVT.

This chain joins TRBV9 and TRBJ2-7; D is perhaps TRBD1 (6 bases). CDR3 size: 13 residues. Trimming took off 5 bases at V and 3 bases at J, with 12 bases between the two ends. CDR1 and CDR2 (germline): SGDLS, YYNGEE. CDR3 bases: TGTGCCAGCAGTACCGGGACACACTACGAGCAGTACTTC. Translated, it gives CASSTGTHYEQYF. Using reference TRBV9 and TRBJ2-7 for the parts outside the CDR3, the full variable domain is DSGVTQTPKHLITATGQRVTLRCSPRSGDLSVYWYQQSLDQGLQFLIQYYNGEERAKGNILERFSAQQFPDLHSELNLSSLELGDSALYFCASSTGTHYEQYFGPGTRLTVT.

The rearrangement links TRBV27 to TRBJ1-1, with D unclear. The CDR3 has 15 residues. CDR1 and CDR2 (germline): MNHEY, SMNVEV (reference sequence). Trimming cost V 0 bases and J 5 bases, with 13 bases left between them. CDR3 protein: CASSLSGRVGTEAFF. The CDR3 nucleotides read TGTGCCAGCAGTTTATCGGGGAGGGTGGGGACTGAAGCTTTCTTT.

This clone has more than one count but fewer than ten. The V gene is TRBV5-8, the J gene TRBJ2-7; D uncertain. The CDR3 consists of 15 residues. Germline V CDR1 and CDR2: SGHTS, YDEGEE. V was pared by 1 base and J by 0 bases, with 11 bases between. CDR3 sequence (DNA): TGTGCCAGCAGCTTGTTACTTCTTCGCTCCTACGAGCAGTACTTC. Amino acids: CASSLLLLRSYEQYF.

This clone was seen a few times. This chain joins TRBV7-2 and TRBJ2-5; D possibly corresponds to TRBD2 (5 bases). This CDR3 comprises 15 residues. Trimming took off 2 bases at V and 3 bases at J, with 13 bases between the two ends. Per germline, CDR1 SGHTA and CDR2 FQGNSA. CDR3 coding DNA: TGTGCCAGCAGCTTATACGGGGAAGTCGAAGAGACCCAGTACTTC. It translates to CASSLYGEVEETQYF.

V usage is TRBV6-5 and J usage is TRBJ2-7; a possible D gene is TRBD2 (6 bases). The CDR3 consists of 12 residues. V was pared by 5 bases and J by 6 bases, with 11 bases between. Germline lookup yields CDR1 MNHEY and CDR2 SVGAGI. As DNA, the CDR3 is TGTGCCAGCAGTGTGGTCGGGAGCGAGCAGTACTTC. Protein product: CASSVVGSEQYF.

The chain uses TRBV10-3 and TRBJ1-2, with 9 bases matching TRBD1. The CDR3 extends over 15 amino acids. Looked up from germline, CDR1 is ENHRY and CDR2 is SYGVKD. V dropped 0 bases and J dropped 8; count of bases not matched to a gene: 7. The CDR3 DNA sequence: TGTGCCATCAGTGAGTCTTCGGGACAGGGAAACGGCTACACCTTC. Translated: CAISESSGQGNGYTF.

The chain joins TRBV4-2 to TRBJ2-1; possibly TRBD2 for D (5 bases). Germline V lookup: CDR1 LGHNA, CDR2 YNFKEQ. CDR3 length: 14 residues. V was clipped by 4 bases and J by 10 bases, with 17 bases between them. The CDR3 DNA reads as TGTGCCAGCAGCCCACCGACTACCTTAGTGGAGCAGTTCTTC. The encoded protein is CASSPPTTLVEQFF.

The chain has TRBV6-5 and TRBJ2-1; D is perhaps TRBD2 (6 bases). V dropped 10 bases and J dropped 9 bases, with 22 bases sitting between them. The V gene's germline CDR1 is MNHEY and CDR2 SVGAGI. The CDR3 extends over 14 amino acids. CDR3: CATGDGSQGGEQFF. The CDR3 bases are TGTGCCACCGGGGACGGGAGTCAGGGTGGTGAGCAGTTCTTC.

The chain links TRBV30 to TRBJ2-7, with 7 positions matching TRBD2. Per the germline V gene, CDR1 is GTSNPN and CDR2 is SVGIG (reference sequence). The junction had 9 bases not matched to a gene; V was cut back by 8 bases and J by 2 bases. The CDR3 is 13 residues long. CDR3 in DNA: TGTGCCGCGACTAGGGACTACGCCTACGAGCAGTACTTC. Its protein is CAATRDYAYEQYF.

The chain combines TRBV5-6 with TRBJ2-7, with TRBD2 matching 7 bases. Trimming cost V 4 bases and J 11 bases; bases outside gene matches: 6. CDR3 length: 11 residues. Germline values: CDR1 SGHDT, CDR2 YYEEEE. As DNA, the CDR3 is TGTGCCAGCAGCGTGGGACTATTGGAGTACTTC. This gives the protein CASSVGLLEYF.

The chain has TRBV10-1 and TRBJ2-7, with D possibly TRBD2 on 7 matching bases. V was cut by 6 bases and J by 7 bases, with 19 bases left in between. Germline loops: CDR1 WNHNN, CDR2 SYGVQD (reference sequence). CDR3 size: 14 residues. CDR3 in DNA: TGCGCCAGCAGCGAAGCGGGATTCCAGGGGGAGCAGTACTTC. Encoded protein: CASSEAGFQGEQYF.

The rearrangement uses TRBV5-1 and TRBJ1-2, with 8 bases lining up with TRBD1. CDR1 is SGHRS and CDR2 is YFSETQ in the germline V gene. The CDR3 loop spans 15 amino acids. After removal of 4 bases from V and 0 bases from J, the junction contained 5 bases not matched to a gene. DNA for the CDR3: TGCGCCAGCAGCCCAACAGGGGGAACTAACTATGGCTACACCTTC. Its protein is CASSPTGGTNYGYTF.

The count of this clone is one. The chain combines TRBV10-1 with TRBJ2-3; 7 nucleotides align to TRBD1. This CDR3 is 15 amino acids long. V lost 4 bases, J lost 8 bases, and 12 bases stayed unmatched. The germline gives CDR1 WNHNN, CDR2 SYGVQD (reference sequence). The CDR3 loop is CASSGTQLPGGTQYF. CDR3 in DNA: TGCGCCAGCAGTGGGACACAGCTCCCAGGGGGTACGCAGTATTTT.

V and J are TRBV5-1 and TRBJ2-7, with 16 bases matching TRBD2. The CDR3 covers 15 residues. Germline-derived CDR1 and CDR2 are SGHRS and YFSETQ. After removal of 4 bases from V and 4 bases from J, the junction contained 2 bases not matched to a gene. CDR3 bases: TGCGCCAGCAGCCAGGGACTAGCGGGAGGGTACGAGCAGTACTTC. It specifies CASSQGLAGGYEQYF.

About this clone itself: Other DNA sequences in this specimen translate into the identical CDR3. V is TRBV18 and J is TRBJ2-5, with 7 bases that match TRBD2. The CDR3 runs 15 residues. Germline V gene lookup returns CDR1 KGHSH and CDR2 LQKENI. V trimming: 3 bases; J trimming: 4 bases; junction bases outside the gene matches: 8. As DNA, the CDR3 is TGTGCCAGCTCACCTCCGGCTAGCGGAGGAGAGACCCAGTACTTC. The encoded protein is CASSPPASGGETQYF. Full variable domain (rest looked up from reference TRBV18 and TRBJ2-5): NAGVMQNPRHLVRRRGQEARLRCSPMKGHSHVYWYRQLPEEGLKFMVYLQKENIIDESGMPKERFSAEFPKEGPSILRIQQVVRGDSAAYFCASSPPASGGETQYFGPGTRLLVL.

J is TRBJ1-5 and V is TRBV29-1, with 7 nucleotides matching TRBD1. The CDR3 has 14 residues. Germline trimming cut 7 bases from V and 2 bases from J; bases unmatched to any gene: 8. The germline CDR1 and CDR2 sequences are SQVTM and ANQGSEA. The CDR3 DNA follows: TGCAGCGCTAGCACAGGGACAGGCAATCAGCCCCAGCATTTT. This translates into CSASTGTGNQPQHF.

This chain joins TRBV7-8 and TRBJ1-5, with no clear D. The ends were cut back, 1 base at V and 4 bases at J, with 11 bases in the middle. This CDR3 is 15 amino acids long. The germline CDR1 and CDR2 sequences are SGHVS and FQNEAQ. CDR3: CASSLGRGPNQPQHF. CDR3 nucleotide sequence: TGTGCCAGCAGCTTAGGCAGAGGGCCGAATCAGCCCCAGCATTTT.

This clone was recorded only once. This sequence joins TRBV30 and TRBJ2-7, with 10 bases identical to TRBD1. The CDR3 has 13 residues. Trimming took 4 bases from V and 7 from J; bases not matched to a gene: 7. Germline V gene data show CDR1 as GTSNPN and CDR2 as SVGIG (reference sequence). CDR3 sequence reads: CAWTRQGAGEQYF. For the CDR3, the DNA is TGTGCCTGGACTAGACAGGGGGCGGGGGAGCAGTACTTC.

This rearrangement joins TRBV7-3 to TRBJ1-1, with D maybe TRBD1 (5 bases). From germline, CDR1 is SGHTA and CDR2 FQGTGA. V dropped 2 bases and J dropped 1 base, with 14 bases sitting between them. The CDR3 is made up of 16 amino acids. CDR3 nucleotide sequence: TGTGCCAGCAGCTTAGTGGGGGGGGATTCGAACACTGAAGCTTTCTTT. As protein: CASSLVGGDSNTEAFF.

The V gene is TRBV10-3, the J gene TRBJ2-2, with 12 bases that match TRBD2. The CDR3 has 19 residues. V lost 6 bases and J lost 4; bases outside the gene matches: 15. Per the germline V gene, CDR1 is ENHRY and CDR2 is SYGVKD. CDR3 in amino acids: CAIRQGLTSGRSATGELFF. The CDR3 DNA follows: TGTGCCATCAGGCAGGGGTTGACTAGCGGGAGATCTGCCACCGGGGAGCTGTTTTTT.

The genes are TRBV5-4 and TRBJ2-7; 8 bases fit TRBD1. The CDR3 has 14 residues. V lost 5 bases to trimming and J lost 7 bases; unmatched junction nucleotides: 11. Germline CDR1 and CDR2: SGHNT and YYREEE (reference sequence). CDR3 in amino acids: CASREGQVVGEQYF. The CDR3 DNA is TGTGCCAGCAGGGAGGGACAGGTGGTGGGAGAGCAGTACTTC.

CDR3 sequence reads: CASSPRPGLATQETQYF. The CDR3 coding sequence is TGTGCCAGCAGCCCGCGGCCGGGACTAGCGACTCAAGAGACCCAGTACTTC. The rearrangement joins TRBV7-6 to TRBJ2-5; 10 bases agree with TRBD2. The V and J ends lost 5 bases and 2 bases, in that order; junction bases with no gene match: 11. The germline CDR1 and CDR2 sequences are SGHVS and FNYEAQ. The length of the CDR3 is 17 residues. Complete variable domain (other parts from reference TRBV7-6 and TRBJ2-5): GAGVSQSPRYKVTKRGQDVALRCDPISGHVSLYWYRQALGQGPEFLTYFNYEAQQDKSGLPNDRFSAERPEGSISTLTIQRTEQRDSAMYRCASSPRPGLATQETQYFGPGTRLLVL.

The DNA for the CDR3 is TGCGCCAGCAGCCCGCGACTCCAAACAGGTTCTGGTAATTCACCCCTCCACTTT. This sequence encodes CASSPRLQTGSGNSPLHF. The V call is TRBV5-1, the J call TRBJ1-6; TRBD1 is a possible D gene (5 bases). Trimming pared 4 bases from V and 6 bases from J, leaving 23 bases between. CDR3 length equals 18 residues. CDR1 is SGHRS, CDR2 YFSETQ, per germline.

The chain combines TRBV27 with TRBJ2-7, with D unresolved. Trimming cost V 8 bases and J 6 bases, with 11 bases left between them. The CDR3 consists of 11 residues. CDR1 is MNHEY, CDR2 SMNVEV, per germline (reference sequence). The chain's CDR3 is CASRKTGEQYF. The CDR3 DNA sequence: TGTGCCAGCCGGAAGACGGGCGAGCAGTACTTC.

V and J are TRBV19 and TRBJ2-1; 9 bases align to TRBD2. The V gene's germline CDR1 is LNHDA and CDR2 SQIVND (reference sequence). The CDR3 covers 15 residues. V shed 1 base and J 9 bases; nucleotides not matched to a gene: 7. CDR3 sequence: CASSIVASGTGEQFF. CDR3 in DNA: TGTGCCAGTAGTATAGTGGCTAGCGGGACGGGTGAGCAGTTCTTC.

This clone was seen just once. CDR3 protein: CASSVERGRTGELFF. The DNA for the CDR3 is TGTGCCAGCAGCGTAGAGCGGGGAAGGACCGGGGAGCTGTTTTTT. The J gene is TRBJ2-2, the V gene TRBV9; 7 bases agree with TRBD2. CDR1 is SGDLS and CDR2 is YYNGEE in the germline V gene. J lost 5 bases, V lost 0 bases, and 4 bases had no gene match. The CDR3 totals 15 residues.

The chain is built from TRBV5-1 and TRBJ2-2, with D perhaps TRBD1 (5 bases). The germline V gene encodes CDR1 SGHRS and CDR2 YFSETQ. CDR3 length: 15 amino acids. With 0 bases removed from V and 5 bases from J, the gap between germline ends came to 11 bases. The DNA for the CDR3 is TGCGCCAGCAGCTTGGCCGCCAGGGTGACCGGGGAGCTGTTTTTT. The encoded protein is CASSLAARVTGELFF.